The TCR beta chain under discussion was sequenced for a study of T cell repertoires in aging, cancer and after chemotherapy. For the study at large: Pre- and post-chemotherapy samples were paired from glioblastoma patients treated with temozolomide-based therapy. Regarding the study as a whole: In each cancer cohort, median generation probability increased across chemotherapy, suggesting thymic output rebounded.

On this clonotype itself: Its cognate antigen is unknown.

Amplification of TCR beta used genomic DNA extracted from peripheral blood. The CDR3 runs 13 residues. Trimming stripped 3 bases from V and 2 bases from J, with 11 bases between. Germline CDR1 is DFQATT and CDR2 is SNEGSKA (reference sequence). Rearranged V-D-J TRB sequences were amplified with a mixed TRB-A/B primer pool. Via MiXCR, TCRdb re-called the multiplex PCR reads, giving one row per CDR3 protein. The sample lists thousands of distinct CDR3 sequences; 64% were seen once. The sample comprised blood. The rearrangement links TRBV20-1 to TRBJ2-7, with TRBD2 as a possible D gene (7 bases). The sequence was collected from a human donor with a solid tumor. CDR3 in DNA: TGCAGTGCTAGGGGGGGGGCCGCCTACGAGCAGTACTTC. Translated: CSARGGAAYEQYF.